The 9 T cell receptor beta chains reported below all come from one sample, sequenced in a study of blood T cell repertoires in COVID-19. TCRdb's table, derived via immunoSEQ multiplex PCR, lists solely in-frame clones and lacks some. The sample shows approximately 85,000 clones, 75% to 90% of them seen only once. Material for sequencing was peripheral blood. These receptors were obtained from a man between 45 and 60 years old with active or convalescent COVID-19.

The chain recombines TRBV7-2 with TRBJ1-4; 8 bases align to TRBD1. This CDR3 has 15 residues. Per the germline V gene, CDR1 is SGHTA and CDR2 is FQGNSA. Trimming removed 4 bases from V and 2 bases from J; junction bases left unmatched: 3. In nucleotides, the CDR3 is TGTGCCAGCAGCTCAGACAGGGGTACTAATGAAAAACTGTTTTTT. It codes for CASSSDRGTNEKLFF.

This chain uses TRBV3-1 (or the pseudogene TRBV3-2) with TRBJ2-5, with 11 bases identical to TRBD1. Germline V gene data show CDR1 as LGHDT and CDR2 as YNNKEL (reference sequence). Trimming removed 4 bases from V and 2 bases from J; junction bases left unmatched: 6. The CDR3 length is 16 residues. CDR3 DNA sequence: TGTGCCAGCAGCCTCAGGACAGGGGGCTGGCAAGAGACCCAGTACTTC. Translated, it gives CASSLRTGGWQETQYF.

V and J are TRBV5-1 and TRBJ1-6, with 7 bases lining up with TRBD1. Germline loops: CDR1 SGHRS, CDR2 YFSETQ. The CDR3 totals 14 residues. The trim removed 5 bases at V and 7 bases at J, leaving 6 bases unmatched. Written as DNA, the CDR3 is TGCGCCAGCAGTACCGGGACAGTCAATTCACCCCTCCACTTT. Protein sequence: CASSTGTVNSPLHF.

V is TRBV11-3 and J is TRBJ2-2; a weak D match, TRBD1 (7 bases). This CDR3 contains 17 residues. Germline CDR1 reads SGHNT; CDR2 reads YENEEA. V lost 4 bases, J lost 5 bases, and 20 bases lay in between. CDR3 coding DNA: TGTGCCAGCAGCTCAGGGACAGCTAAAGGGGGGACCGGGGAGCTGTTTTTT. Translating it yields CASSSGTAKGGTGELFF. Combining the CDR3 with reference TRBV11-3 and TRBJ2-2 gives the whole variable domain EAGVVQSPRYKIIEKKQPVAFWCNPISGHNTLYWYLQNLGQGPELLIRYENEEAVDDSQLPKDRFSAERLKGVDSTLKIQPAELGDSAVYLCASSSGTAKGGTGELFFGEGSRLTVL.

This clone was observed a handful of times. The chain links TRBV10-1 to TRBJ1-1; D uncertain. The germline V and J ends were trimmed by 5 bases and 1 base, with 11 bases remaining between them. The germline V gene has CDR1 WNHNN and CDR2 SYGVQD (reference sequence). The CDR3 contains 14 residues. The CDR3 nucleotides are TGCGCCAGCAGTCTCCAGAGGGAGAACACTGAAGCTTTCTTT. It specifies CASSLQRENTEAFF.

This chain connects TRBV25-1 to TRBJ2-7, with 10 bases fitting TRBD1. This CDR3 spans 13 amino acids. The germline V gene encodes CDR1 MGHDK and CDR2 SYGVNS. With V trimmed by 6 bases and J by 7 bases, 6 bases remained unmatched. CDR3 region: CASRRQGAREQYF. The DNA of the CDR3 is TGTGCCAGCAGACGACAGGGGGCGAGGGAGCAGTACTTC.

This clone was counted between two and nine times. The CDR3 DNA sequence: TGCGCCAGCAGCCAAGATCTGAGTCAGCCCCAGCATTTT. It yields the protein CASSQDLSQPQHF. The gene calls are TRBV4-3 and TRBJ1-5; unclear D gene. The CDR3 contains 13 residues. Germline lookup yields CDR1 LGHNA and CDR2 YSLEER. Deletions cut 0 bases from V and 6 bases from J, with 6 bases between.

The chain has TRBV21-1 and TRBJ2-3; the D call in the table, TRBD2, was not verified against the DNA. TRBV21-1 is labeled a pseudogene. CDR3 size: 16 residues. The CDR3 is CASSKVGGRSTDTQYF. CDR3 nucleotide sequence: TGTGCCAGCAGCAAAGTCGGAGGGCGTAGCACAGATACGCAGTATTTT.

The chain recombines TRBV6-2 or TRBV6-3 with TRBJ1-1; no firm D call. The CDR3 runs 16 residues. Germline-derived CDR1 and CDR2 are MNHEY and SVGEGT. V lost 2 bases to trimming and J lost 1 base, with 14 bases between them. The CDR3 DNA follows: TGTGCCAGCAGTTACAGTAGCGGGCAAGGGAACACTGAAGCTTTCTTT. Amino acids: CASSYSSGQGNTEAFF.